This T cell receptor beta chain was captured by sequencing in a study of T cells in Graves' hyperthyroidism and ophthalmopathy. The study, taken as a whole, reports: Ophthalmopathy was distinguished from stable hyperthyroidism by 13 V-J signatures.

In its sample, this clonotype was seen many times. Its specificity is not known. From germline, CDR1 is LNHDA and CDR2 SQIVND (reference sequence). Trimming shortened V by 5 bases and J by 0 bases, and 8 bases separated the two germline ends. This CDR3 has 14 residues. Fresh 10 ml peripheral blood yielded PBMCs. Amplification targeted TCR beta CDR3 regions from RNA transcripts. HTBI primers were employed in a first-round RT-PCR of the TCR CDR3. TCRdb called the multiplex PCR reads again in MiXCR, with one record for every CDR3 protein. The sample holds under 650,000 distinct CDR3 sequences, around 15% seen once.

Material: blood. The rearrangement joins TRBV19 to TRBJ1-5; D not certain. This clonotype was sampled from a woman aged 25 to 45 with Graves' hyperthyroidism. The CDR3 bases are TGTGCCAGTAGTTGGAGTGGTAGCAATCAGCCCCAGCATTTT. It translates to CASSWSGSNQPQHF.